Listed below are T cell receptor beta chains from one sample, sequenced in a study of shared clonotypes between healthy human individuals. Clones were read by immunoSEQ multiplex PCR, and TCRdb kept only the in-frame ones, dropping some. Found here are approximately 740,000 clones, roughly 70% of them singletons; the top ten hold under 2%. Sequenced input: memory CD4+ T cells sorted from blood. Every receptor here comes from a woman younger than 45 in good health. The conserved cysteine and the conserved F or W are not part of the CDR3 here. Fields, in order: V gene, D gene, CDR3 protein. A D gene is named only where the DNA matches it firmly.

TRBV30 | NA | AWSVRGYNSPLH
TRBV6-4 | NA | ASIRTELLAKNIQY
TRBV11-2 | NA | ASSLEAGPRTEAF
TRBV28 | NA | ASSRDTSYEQY
TRBV4-2 | NA | ASSQPPNQPQH
TRBV28 | NA | ASSLEQTLTQY
TRBV27 | NA | ATPSGYGYT
TRBV2 | NA | ASSGLPGEDTQY
TRBV28 | NA | ASSLSPTRHSSGANVLT
TRBV7-8 | TRBD2 | ASSLGSGRAGETQY
TRBV6-5 | NA | ASSYSVRVGTEAF
TRBV27 | TRBD1 | ASTTGGTRYT
TRBV19 | NA | ASSITGRNQPQH
TRBV5-4 | NA | ASSLMGRAPTDTQY
TRBV7-9 | NA | ASSPWMGDLNNEQF
TRBV28 | TRBD2 | ASSFWAAGGGTDTQY
TRBV6-1 | NA | ASSEPQIYGYT
TRBV4-1 | NA | ASSQDRVGIYEQY
TRBV7-5 | NA | VRSLAGTSGREQY
TRBV28 | TRBD1 | ASLGTASGNTIY
TRBV30 | TRBD1 | AWGGQGATEAF
TRBV6-4 | NA | ASSREVTSYNEQF
TRBV30 | TRBD2 | AWSALAGGKYNEQF
TRBV19 | TRBD2 | ASSIGLAGVNEQY
TRBV28 | TRBD1 | ASSLQGVVNYGYT
TRBV27 | NA | ASQTTVTGELF
TRBV25-1 | TRBD1 | ASSEPGQGWTEAF
TRBV28 | TRBD1 | ASSRSTGASEQY
TRBV28 | NA | ASSFPGGRYEQY
TRBV11-2 | NA | ASSFGVQETQY
TRBV30 | NA | AWSVPGTRGNTIY
TRBV30 | NA | AWSVTEDTQY
TRBV7-7 | TRBD2 | ASPPGLAPDTQY
TRBV5-1 | TRBD2 | ASSLSSGSYNEQF
TRBV28 | NA | ASRLWGEYEQY
TRBV28 | TRBD1 | ASSRGGAGQY
TRBV7-2 | NA | ASSFVVGLSEAF
TRBV7-2 | TRBD1 | ASSYGPGQGTDTQY
TRBV5-4 | NA | ASTQGIGEKLF
TRBV5-1 | NA | ASSSQADTGELF
TRBV6-5 | NA | ASSYSSATGDQPQH
TRBV2 | NA | AGKQVVSVDEQF
TRBV6-1 | TRBD1 | ASSPTTGRGYT
TRBV29-1 | NA | SVGHPNSYEQY
TRBV2 | TRBD1 | ASRLRQGLDEQF
TRBV5-4 | TRBD2 | ASSFSSGRGSGQF
TRBV5-1 | NA | ASSLFQGTNQETQY
TRBV28 | TRBD1 | ASSAFARGLRYTEAF
TRBV27 | TRBD2 | ASSLSGSAMGEQF
TRBV6-5 | NA | ASSYWANTEAF
TRBV11-2 | NA | ASSLYGGSTGELF
TRBV27 | NA | ASSLGPTWSKNIQY
TRBV5-1 | NA | ASSLELVGYEQY